The 10 T cell receptor beta chains below were found in one sample sequenced in a study of T cell repertoires in cytomegalovirus infection. TCRdb reanalysed the reads using MiXCR and keeps one entry per CDR3 protein. The table includes 310,000 or so distinct CDR3 sequences, roughly 25% detected once. These receptors lack a known antigen. Here the sequenced sample was cultured PBMCs, taken from culture after CMV antigen stimulation. These receptors all stem from a human donor in good health (CMV status not recorded). Some clones in this sample may be carry-over from other donors' samples.

V is TRBV7-9 and J is TRBJ2-2; D unresolved. The CDR3 is made up of 18 amino acids. Germline loops: CDR1 SEHNR, CDR2 FQNEAQ (reference sequence). Trimming left V 5 bases short and J 0 bases short, with 19 bases between. Written as DNA, the CDR3 is TGTGCCAGCAGCCCCCCCCCTAGGTTCACGGCGAACACCGGGGAGCTGTTTTTT. This codes for CASSPPPRFTANTGELFF.

This clonotype has a handful of counts. The chain recombines TRBV25-1 with TRBJ2-3, with D hard to call. CDR1 MGHDK and CDR2 SYGVNS come from the germline V gene. CDR3 size: 16 residues. Trimming pared 1 base from V and 0 bases from J, leaving 11 bases between. CDR3: CASSESRLASTDTQYF. CDR3 in DNA: TGTGCCAGCAGTGAATCGCGGCTGGCGAGCACAGATACGCAGTATTTT.

This chain joins TRBV4-3 and TRBJ2-3, with 10 bases matching TRBD1. V lost 2 bases, J lost 4 bases, and 9 bases stayed unmatched. Germline CDR1 LGHNA, CDR2 YSLEER. The CDR3 length is 17 residues. CDR3 bases: TGCGCCAGCAGCCAAAAGGGACAGGGGAGCGGGGCAGATACGCAGTATTTT. This sequence encodes CASSQKGQGSGADTQYF.

This clonotype has more than one count but fewer than ten. The chain combines TRBV15 with TRBJ2-5; 8 bases map to TRBD2. This CDR3 spans 18 amino acids. Germline CDR1 and CDR2: LNHNV and YYDKDF (reference sequence). After removal of 0 bases from V and 1 base from J, the junction contained 10 bases not matched to a gene. CDR3 in DNA: TGTGCCACCAGCAGAGAGCTAGCGGGCATGAGACCCCAAGAGACCCAGTACTTC. It translates to CATSRELAGMRPQETQYF. Variable domain in full (rest from reference TRBV15 and TRBJ2-5): DAMVIQNPRYQVTQFGKPVTLSCSQTLNHNVMYWYQQKSSQAPKLLFHYYDKDFNNEADTPDNFQSRRPNTSFCFLDIRSPGLGDTAMYLCATSRELAGMRPQETQYFGPGTRLLVL.

The chain uses TRBV12-3 or TRBV12-4 and TRBJ1-4; D gene unclear. The CDR3 runs 12 residues. V dropped 3 bases and J dropped 8 bases, with 7 bases sitting between them. The CDR3 spells CASSFAGEKLFF. CDR3 bases: TGTGCCAGCAGTTTTGCAGGCGAAAAACTGTTTTTT.

This clonotype was counted ten times or more. The chain combines TRBV7-8 with TRBJ2-5; TRBD1 agrees at 8 bases. CDR1 SGHVS and CDR2 FQNEAQ come from the germline V gene. CDR3 length equals 14 residues. The trim removed 2 bases at V and 5 bases at J, leaving 4 bases unmatched. In DNA, the CDR3 is TGTGCCAGCAGCTTATTCCAGGGGGCGGAGACCCAGTACTTC. It translates to CASSLFQGAETQYF.

There are a few counts of this clonotype. The rearrangement links TRBV6-2 or TRBV6-3 to TRBJ2-1; D unresolved. There are 12 residues in the CDR3. The V and J ends lost 5 bases and 4 bases respectively, with 6 bases between them. The germline V gene has CDR1 MNHEY and CDR2 SVGEGT. The CDR3 protein is CASSTIYNEQFF. The CDR3 bases are TGTGCCAGCAGTACCATTTACAATGAGCAGTTCTTC.

On this clonotype itself: This may be a read error: a much more frequent sequence differs by one nucleotide. This CDR3 reads CTSSLDGGGNSPLHF. CDR3 coding DNA: TGTACCAGCAGCTTAGACGGGGGCGGTAATTCACCCCTCCACTTT. This chain links TRBV7-6 with TRBJ1-6; perhaps TRBD1 as D (6 bases). Germline assignment: CDR1 SGHVS and CDR2 FNYEAQ. The CDR3 has 15 residues.

The gene calls are TRBV7-2 and TRBJ1-5; unclear D gene. Deletions cut 0 bases from V and 0 bases from J, with 6 bases between. In germline, CDR1 is SGHTA, CDR2 FQGNSA. The CDR3 contains 15 residues. This CDR3 reads CASSLASLSNQPQHF. The CDR3 nucleotides read TGTGCCAGCAGCTTAGCCAGCCTTAGCAATCAGCCCCAGCATTTT.

The chain is built from TRBV11-1 and TRBJ2-7, with 11 bases identical to TRBD2. CDR3 size: 15 residues. Trimming removed 5 bases from V and 7 bases from J; junction bases left unmatched: 10. Germline V lookup: CDR1 SGHAT, CDR2 FQDESV (reference sequence). DNA of the CDR3: TGTGCCAGCAGCGCAAGACTAGCGGGAAGGCGGGAGCAGTACTTC. Protein sequence: CASSARLAGRREQYF.